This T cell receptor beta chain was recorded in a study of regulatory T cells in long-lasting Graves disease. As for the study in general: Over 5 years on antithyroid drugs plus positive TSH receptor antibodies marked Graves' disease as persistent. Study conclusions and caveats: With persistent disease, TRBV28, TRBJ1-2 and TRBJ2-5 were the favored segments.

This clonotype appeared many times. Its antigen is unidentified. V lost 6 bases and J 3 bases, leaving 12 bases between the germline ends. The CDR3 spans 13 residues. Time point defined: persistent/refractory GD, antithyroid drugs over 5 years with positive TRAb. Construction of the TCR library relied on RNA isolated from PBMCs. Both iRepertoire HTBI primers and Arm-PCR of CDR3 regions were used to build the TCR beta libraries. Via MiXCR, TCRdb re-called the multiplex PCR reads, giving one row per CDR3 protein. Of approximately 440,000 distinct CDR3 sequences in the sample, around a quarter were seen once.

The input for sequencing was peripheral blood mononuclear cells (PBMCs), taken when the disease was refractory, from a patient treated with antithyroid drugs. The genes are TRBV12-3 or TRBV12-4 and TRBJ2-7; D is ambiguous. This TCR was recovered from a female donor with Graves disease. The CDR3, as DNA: TGTGCCAGCAGCCACCCTAATAACTACGAGCAGTACTTC. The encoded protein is CASSHPNNYEQYF.